Described below is a single T cell receptor beta chain sequence and its context. Its target is unknown. cDNA molecules, individually, were tagged with unique molecular identifiers. One entry per CDR3 protein results from TCRdb running MiXCR on the 5' RACE reads. The repertoire consists of about 53,000 distinct CDR3 sequences, with less than 15% occurring once and the leading ten covering 2.5% to 3%. The length of the CDR3 is 16 residues. The data are from a study of early T cells in non-severe SARS-CoV-2 infection. Overall study: Bulk RNA isolated from unsorted whole blood underwent sequencing; chains were not paired. Study-level results: Comparison of clonotypes with VDJdb favored anti-spike CD8 responses while missing private and CD4 specificities.

The chain joins TRBV12-2 to TRBJ1-3; no DNA check was done on the table's D call, TRBD1. TRBV12-2 is a known pseudogene. This TCR was recovered from an adult who was a healthcare worker with PCR-confirmed SARS-CoV-2 infection or an uninfected control (not recorded which). The sequenced sample was whole blood, obtained at baseline. CDR3 loop: CASRFIRGSGGNTIYF. The CDR3 DNA follows: TGTGCAAGTCGCTTTATCCGGGGGTCCGGAGGAAACACCATATATTTT.